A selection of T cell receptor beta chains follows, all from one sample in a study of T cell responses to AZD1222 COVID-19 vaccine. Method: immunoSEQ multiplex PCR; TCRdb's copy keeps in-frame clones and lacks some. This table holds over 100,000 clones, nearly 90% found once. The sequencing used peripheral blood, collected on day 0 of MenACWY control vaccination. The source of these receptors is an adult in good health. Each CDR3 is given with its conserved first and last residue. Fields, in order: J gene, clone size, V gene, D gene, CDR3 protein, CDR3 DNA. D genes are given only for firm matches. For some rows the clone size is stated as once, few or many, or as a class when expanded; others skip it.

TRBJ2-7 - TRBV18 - CASSPVVTAYEQYF TGTGCCAGCTCACCGGTCGTCACAGCATACGAGCAGTACTTC
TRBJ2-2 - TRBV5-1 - CASGTTWGRRTGELFF TGCGCCAGCGGGACCACGTGGGGGAGGAGGACCGGGGAGCTGTTTTTT
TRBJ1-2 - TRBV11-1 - CASSYRGGYTF TGTGCCAGCAGCTACCGAGGCGGCTACACCTTC
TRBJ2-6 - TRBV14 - CASSRVPSGANVLTF TGTGCCAGCAGTCGGGTCCCCTCTGGGGCCAACGTCCTGACTTTC
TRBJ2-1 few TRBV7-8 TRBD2 CASSHRLAGDNEQFF TGTGCCAGCAGCCACAGACTAGCGGGGGACAATGAGCAGTTCTTC
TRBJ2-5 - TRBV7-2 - CASSLSLAETQYF TGTGCCAGCAGCTTATCACTAGCAGAGACCCAGTACTTC
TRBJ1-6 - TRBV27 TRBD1 CASSYDRGPFGYSPLHF TGTGCCAGCAGTTACGACAGGGGGCCTTTCGGCTATTCACCCCTCCACTTT
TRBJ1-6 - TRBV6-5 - CASSSRGYNSPLHF TGTGCCAGCAGTTCCAGGGGCTATAATTCACCCCTCCACTTT
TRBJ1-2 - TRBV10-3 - CAISGQENYGYTF TGTGCCATCAGTGGACAGGAGAACTATGGCTACACCTTC
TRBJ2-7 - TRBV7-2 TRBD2 CASSSAGGTYEQYF TGTGCCAGCAGCTCAGCGGGGGGCACCTACGAGCAGTACTTC
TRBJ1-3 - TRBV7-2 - CASSLRTGDSGNTIYF TGTGCCAGCAGCTTACGAACGGGAGACTCTGGAAACACCATATATTTT
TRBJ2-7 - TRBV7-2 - CASSWGPGSGNEQYF TGTGCCAGCAGCTGGGGGCCGGGGAGCGGGAACGAGCAGTACTTC
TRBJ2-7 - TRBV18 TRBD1 CASSLYDRARYEQYF TGTGCCAGCTCACTCTACGACAGGGCTAGGTACGAGCAGTACTTC
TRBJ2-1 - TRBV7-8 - CASSRDDQGEQFF TGTGCCAGCAGCCGCGATGACCAGGGGGAGCAGTTCTTC
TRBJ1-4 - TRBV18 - CASSQAQGTNEKLFF TGTGCCAGCTCACAAGCCCAAGGGACTAATGAAAAACTGTTTTTT
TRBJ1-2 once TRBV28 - CASSLDGRIYGYTF TGTGCCAGCAGTTTGGACGGACGGATATATGGCTACACCTTC
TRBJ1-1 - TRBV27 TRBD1 CASSLGTGGTEAFF TGTGCCAGCAGTTTAGGGACAGGGGGCACTGAAGCTTTCTTT
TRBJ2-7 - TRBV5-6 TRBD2 CASSLGRERDEQYF TGTGCCAGCAGCTTAGGGAGGGAGCGGGACGAGCAGTACTTC
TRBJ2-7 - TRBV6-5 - CASSYSGGLEQYF TGTGCCAGCAGTTACTCGGGGGGGCTTGAGCAGTACTTC
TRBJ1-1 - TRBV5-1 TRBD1 CASSRGQDTEAFF TGCGCCAGCAGCAGAGGACAGGACACTGAAGCTTTCTTT
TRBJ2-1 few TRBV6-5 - CATGRGDGDSNEQFF TGTGCCACCGGGCGTGGGGACGGGGACTCCAATGAGCAGTTCTTC
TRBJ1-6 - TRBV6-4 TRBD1 CASRFGTDYNSPLHF TGTGCCAGCCGATTCGGGACAGATTATAATTCACCCCTCCACTTT
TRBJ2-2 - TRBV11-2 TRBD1 CASSPNDRGTGELFF TGTGCCAGCAGCCCGAATGACAGGGGCACCGGGGAGCTGTTTTTT
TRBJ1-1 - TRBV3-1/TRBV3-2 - CASSGLGGPLTEAFF TGTGCCAGCAGCGGACTAGGGGGACCCCTCACTGAAGCTTTCTTT
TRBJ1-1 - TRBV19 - CASSISGFTEAFF TGTGCCAGTAGTATCTCCGGGTTCACTGAAGCTTTCTTT
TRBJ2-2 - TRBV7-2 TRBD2 CASSLTYSGTGELFF TGTGCCAGCAGCTTAACCTATAGCGGGACCGGGGAGCTGTTTTTT
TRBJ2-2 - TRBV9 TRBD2 CASTPGLAGLGTGELFF TGTGCCAGCACCCCGGGACTAGCGGGTCTCGGCACCGGGGAGCTGTTTTTT
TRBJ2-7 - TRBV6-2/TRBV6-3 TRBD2 CASSYGLDSYEQYF TGTGCCAGCAGTTACGGACTAGACTCCTACGAGCAGTACTTC
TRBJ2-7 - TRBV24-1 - CATSASGGYEQYF TGTGCCACCAGTGCTTCCGGAGGGTACGAGCAGTACTTC
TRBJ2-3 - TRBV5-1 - CASRRDSTSTDTQYF TGCGCCAGCAGAAGGGATTCCACTAGCACAGATACGCAGTATTTT
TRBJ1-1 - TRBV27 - CASSSHNQNSEAFF TGTGCCAGCTCCAGCCACAACCAAAACTCCGAAGCTTTCTTT
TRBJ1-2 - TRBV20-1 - CRGLGTDGYTF TGCAGGGGTCTGGGGACTGATGGCTACACCTTC
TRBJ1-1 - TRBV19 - CASSWRENTEAFF TGTGCCAGTAGTTGGAGGGAGAACACTGAAGCTTTCTTT
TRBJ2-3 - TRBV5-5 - CASSPGHRYTDTQYF TGTGCCAGCAGCCCGGGACACCGTTACACAGATACGCAGTATTTT
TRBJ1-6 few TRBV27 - CASSLSLGPPGSPLHF TGTGCCAGCAGTTTATCACTAGGGCCGCCGGGGTCACCCCTCCACTTT
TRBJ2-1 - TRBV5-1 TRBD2 CASSVGLAYSSYNEQFF TGCGCCAGCAGCGTCGGACTAGCCTATAGCTCCTACAATGAGCAGTTCTTC
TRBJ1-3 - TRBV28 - CASTGPGSGNTIYF TGTGCCAGCACCGGCCCGGGCTCTGGAAACACCATATATTTT
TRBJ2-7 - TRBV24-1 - CATSEPGSYEQYF TGTGCCACCAGTGAGCCCGGCTCCTACGAGCAGTACTTC
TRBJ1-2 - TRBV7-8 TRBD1 CASSPRPGQAQGYTF TGTGCCAGCAGCCCAAGACCGGGACAGGCTCAGGGCTACACCTTC
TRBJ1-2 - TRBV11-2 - CASSGRTGGYGYTF TGTGCCAGCAGCGGCCGGACTGGGGGTTATGGCTACACCTTC
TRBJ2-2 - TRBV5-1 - CASSQWPAGTLTGTGELFF TGCGCCAGCAGCCAATGGCCCGCAGGTACGTTAACGGGCACCGGGGAGCTGTTTTTT
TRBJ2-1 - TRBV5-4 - CASSLRIAARGNEQFF TGTGCCAGCAGCTTAAGAATAGCGGCTAGGGGAAATGAGCAGTTCTTC
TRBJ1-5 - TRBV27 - CASSLVGFGNQPQHF TGTGCCAGCAGTTTAGTGGGCTTTGGCAATCAGCCCCAGCATTTT
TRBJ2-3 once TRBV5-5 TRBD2 CASSLPLLTSGHTDTQYF TGTGCCAGCAGCCTACCCCTTTTGACTAGCGGGCACACAGATACGCAGTATTTT
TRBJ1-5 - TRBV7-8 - CASSLVYGAYSNQPQHF TGTGCCAGCAGCTTAGTTTATGGGGCTTATAGCAATCAGCCCCAGCATTTT